The 14 T cell receptor beta chains in this list originate from one sample, sequenced in a study of blood T cell repertoires in COVID-19. Sequencing was performed with immunoSEQ multiplex PCR; in TCRdb, only in-frame clones are kept and a portion is missing. The top ten hold roughly 1.2% of the sample, which has 85,000 to 90,000 clones, less than 90% seen once. The sequencing sample was made of peripheral blood. The receptors come from a man at least 80 years old with active or convalescent COVID-19.

This clone was observed a single time. The chain joins TRBV5-4 to TRBJ2-1; TRBD2 matches 8 bases. Germline assignment: CDR1 SGHNT and CDR2 YYREEE (reference sequence). J gave up 4 bases and V 7 bases, and 10 bases lay outside the gene matches. CDR3 length equals 15 residues. The CDR3 reads CASYRAGEKYNEQFF. The CDR3 DNA follows: TGTGCCAGCTATAGAGCGGGAGAGAAATACAATGAGCAGTTCTTC.

This sequence joins TRBV4-1 and TRBJ2-7; 9 nucleotides line up with TRBD2. This CDR3 region has 18 residues. Germline CDR1 is MGHRA and CDR2 is YSYEKL. Germline trimming cut 0 bases from V and 3 bases from J; bases unmatched to any gene: 12. This chain's CDR3 is CASSQEPTTSGPFYEQYF. CDR3 bases: TGCGCCAGCAGCCAAGAACCGACGACTAGCGGCCCTTTCTACGAGCAGTACTTC.

This chain connects TRBV7-8 to TRBJ2-3; tentatively, D is TRBD1 (6 bases). The CDR3 sequence is 16 residues long. V dropped 0 bases and J dropped 1 base, with 11 bases sitting between them. CDR1 is SGHVS, CDR2 FQNEAQ, per germline. In DNA form, the CDR3 reads TGTGCCAGCAGCTTAGCGCCAGGGGCGGGCACAGATACGCAGTATTTT. It yields the protein CASSLAPGAGTDTQYF.

The chain is built from TRBV6-5 and TRBJ1-1, with D perhaps matching TRBD1 (6 bases). There are 15 residues in the CDR3. Germline V gene data show CDR1 as MNHEY and CDR2 as SVGAGI. Trimming removed 7 bases from V and 1 base from J, with 16 bases in between. The CDR3 DNA is TGTGCCAGCAATGGAAAGACAGGCTCGAACACTGAAGCTTTCTTT. This sequence encodes CASNGKTGSNTEAFF.

The chain links TRBV28 to TRBJ2-4; the D gene is possibly TRBD1 (5 bases). The CDR3 has 13 residues. Germline V gene lookup returns CDR1 MDHEN and CDR2 SYDVKM. Trimming pared 2 bases from V and 5 bases from J, leaving 7 bases between. Here the CDR3 reads CASSLGAENIQYF. The CDR3 DNA sequence: TGTGCCAGCAGTTTAGGGGCAGAAAACATTCAGTACTTC.

This chain joins TRBV28 and TRBJ1-6; D unclear. V was cut by 3 bases and J by 7 bases, with 10 bases left in between. Germline V gene sequence: CDR1 MDHEN, CDR2 SYDVKM. The CDR3 runs 14 residues. The CDR3 DNA follows: TGTGCCAGCAGTTTTCCGGGAAACAATTCACCCCTCCACTTT. Its protein product is CASSFPGNNSPLHF.

The chain combines TRBV21-1 with TRBJ2-1; no check of the table's D call, TRBD2, against the DNA was made. TRBV21-1 is recorded as a pseudogene. The CDR3 runs to 12 residues. The CDR3 coding sequence is TGTGCCAGAGGGGGGGTCGACAATGAGCAGTTCTTC. It translates to CARGGVDNEQFF.

A word on this clone: Sequence at one end of the junction differs from germline and may be a read error. The chain recombines TRBV7-7 with TRBJ2-2; possibly TRBD1 for D (6 bases). Germline CDR1 is SSHAT and CDR2 is FNYEAQ (reference sequence). The CDR3 length is 17 residues. CDR3 sequence (DNA): TGTGCTAGCAGTCCGACAGGACCTCGATCTTCGACCGGGGAGCTGTTTTTT. Its protein product is CASSPTGPRSSTGELFF.

V usage is TRBV19 and J usage is TRBJ1-5; 7 bases align to TRBD1. The CDR3 loop spans 16 amino acids. Germline loops: CDR1 LNHDA, CDR2 SQIVND (reference sequence). V lost 4 bases to trimming and J lost 4 bases; unmatched junction nucleotides: 10. DNA for the CDR3: TGTGCCAGTAGTAGGGGCAGACAGGGCAGTAATCAGCCCCAGCATTTT. As protein: CASSRGRQGSNQPQHF.

The chain joins TRBV7-9 to TRBJ1-3; D unclear. Looked up from germline, CDR1 is SEHNR and CDR2 is FQNEAQ (reference sequence). The CDR3 runs 18 residues. V was cut by 2 bases and J by 0 bases, with 17 bases left in between. CDR3 in amino acids: CASSLTGSGGLSGNTIYF. CDR3 coding DNA: TGTGCCAGCAGCTTAACTGGCTCCGGTGGGCTCTCTGGAAACACCATATATTTT.

The rearrangement links TRBV5-1 to TRBJ2-7; 9 positions agree with TRBD1. CDR1 and CDR2 (germline): SGHRS, YFSETQ. J gave up 3 bases and V 4 bases, and 5 bases lay outside the gene matches. The CDR3 is 14 amino acids. The CDR3 protein is CASSGTGQGYEQYF. The DNA of the CDR3 is TGCGCCAGCAGCGGGACGGGACAGGGCTACGAGCAGTACTTC.

The chain is built from TRBV27 and TRBJ1-1; weak D call: TRBD1 (5 bases). The CDR3 contains 14 residues. Trimming pared 6 bases from V and 3 bases from J, leaving 14 bases between. Germline V CDR1 and CDR2: MNHEY, SMNVEV (reference sequence). CDR3 bases: TGTGCCAGCAGAGAGCGTCGGGGGGACACTGAAGCTTTCTTT. Translated, it gives CASRERRGDTEAFF.

V usage is TRBV7-9 and J usage is TRBJ1-1; TRBD1 matches 7 bases. This CDR3 has 14 residues. Germline loops: CDR1 SEHNR, CDR2 FQNEAQ (reference sequence). V was pared by 5 bases and J by 4 bases, with 7 bases of the junction left unmatched. CDR3 sequence reads: CASSVRYRGTEAFF. Here the CDR3 DNA reads TGTGCCAGCAGCGTTCGTTACAGGGGCACTGAAGCTTTCTTT.

V is TRBV20-1 and J is TRBJ2-3; D gene ambiguous. The CDR3 has 14 residues. Germline V lookup: CDR1 DFQATT, CDR2 SNEGSKA (reference sequence). Trimming took off 3 bases at V and 0 bases at J, with 10 bases between the two ends. The CDR3: CSASPAGSTDTQYF. Here the CDR3 DNA reads TGCAGTGCTAGTCCGGCAGGTAGCACAGATACGCAGTATTTT.